This T cell receptor beta chain was captured by sequencing in a study of CD8+CD57+ T cells in acquired aplastic anemia. The overall study: Mean DNA quantity obtained from sorted CD4+ and CD8+ cells was 3 to 4 ug. Healthy CD8+ samples averaged about 11.0 million reads.

The template used for profiling TCR beta VDJ and CDR3 was genomic DNA. One entry per CDR3 protein, called by TCRdb with MiXCR from the reads. The sample consists of about 210,000 distinct CDR3 sequences, roughly 35% of them appearing once. Trimming removed 4 bases at V and 6 bases at J, with 10 bases between. The CDR3 runs to 13 residues. From germline, CDR1 is SGHNT and CDR2 YYREEE (reference sequence). Ten or more counts support this clonotype. Antigen unknown. Study outcomes and limitations: In CD8+ cells, Simpson's diversity showed no significant difference between patients and controls. Common to patients and controls were 25 to 30 CD8+ CDR3 sequences.

The chain joins TRBV5-4 to TRBJ2-2, with a possible D match to TRBD2 (5 bases). Specimen: sorted CD4+, CD8+, or CD8+CD57+ T cells (not recorded which) from PBMCs. The clonotype comes from a human donor in good health, serving as a control. The CDR3 is CASSISSAGELFF. The CDR3 bases are TGTGCCAGCAGCATCAGTAGCGCCGGGGAGCTGTTTTTT. The full variable domain, rest sourced from reference TRBV5-4 and TRBJ2-2, is ETGVTQSPTHLIKTRGQQVTLRCSSQSGHNTVSWYQQALGQGPQFIFQYYREEENGRGNFPPRFSGLQFPNYSSELNVNALELDDSALYLCASSISSAGELFFGEGSRLTVL.